These 8 T cell receptor beta chains came from one sample sequenced in a study of tumor and adjacent non-tumor tissue in lung cancer. Three rounds of nested PCR, following a modified ARM-PCR protocol, produced the TCRbeta library. MiXCR, applied by TCRdb to the multiplex PCR reads, yields one record per CDR3 protein. The data show more than 85,000 distinct CDR3 sequences, over 55% seen once. No cell sorting was done before RNA was extracted from the tissue. More than 3 cm separated this lung sample from the edge of the tumor. The sample consisted of distant non-tumor lung tissue. These receptors came from a man between 60 and 75 years old with non-small cell lung cancer.

To note about this clonotype: At one of its ends the junction is not consistent with the germline gene, which may arise from a read error. The chain is built from TRBV6-5 and TRBJ2-6, with a weak D call TRBD2 (5 bases). CDR1 and CDR2 from the germline V gene are MNHEY and SVGAGI. The CDR3 totals 16 residues. CDR3 nucleotide sequence: TGTACCAGCAGAGCTCTGGGAGACTCTGGGGCCAACGTCCTGACTTTC. Protein: CTSRALGDSGANVLTF.

The chain recombines TRBV24-1 with TRBJ2-2; 8 bases are shared with TRBD1. The germline V gene has CDR1 KGHDR and CDR2 SFDVKD. CDR3 length: 14 amino acids. Trimming removed 7 bases from V and 4 bases from J; junction bases left unmatched: 4. The CDR3 protein is CATSPQGATGELFF. As DNA, the CDR3 is TGTGCCACCAGCCCTCAGGGGGCCACCGGGGAGCTGTTTTTT.

Regarding this clonotype: Relative to the germline gene, one junction end is altered; a read error may explain this. This chain connects TRBV11-1 to TRBJ2-5, with D possibly TRBD1 on 5 matching bases. CDR3 length: 14 amino acids. Germline V gene sequence: CDR1 SGHAT, CDR2 FQDESV (reference sequence). The CDR3 here is CTSTSDTHQETQYF. The CDR3 nucleotides are TGTACCAGCACCTCGGACACGCACCAAGAGACCCAGTACTTC.

Worth noting for this clonotype: A read error may produce the germline difference seen at one junction end. The chain combines TRBV6-5 with TRBJ2-1; D may be TRBD2 (6 bases). The CDR3 totals 16 residues. From germline, CDR1 is MNHEY and CDR2 SVGAGI. The CDR3 sequence is CAISSYQGLQEDEQFF. For the CDR3, the DNA is TGTGCCATCAGTAGTTACCAGGGACTCCAAGAGGACGAGCAGTTCTTC.

This clonotype was seen once. The chain joins TRBV11-2 to TRBJ1-1; D gene ambiguous. V shed 9 bases and J shed 0 bases, with 17 bases lying between them. The CDR3 sequence is 15 residues long. Per the germline V gene, CDR1 is SGHAT and CDR2 is FQNNGV. The CDR3 is CASSTSTWVNTEAFF. The CDR3 DNA reads TGTGCCAGTAGCACCTCGACATGGGTGAACACTGAAGCTTTCTTT.

The CDR3 sequence is CASAKARALNTQYF. Written as DNA, the CDR3 is TGTGCTAGTGCGAAGGCGAGGGCCCTGAATACGCAGTATTTT. The rearrangement links TRBV12-5 to TRBJ2-3; the D gene is possibly TRBD2 (5 bases). The CDR3 has 14 residues. V lost 7 bases and J lost 7, with 18 bases in between. Germline CDR1 is LGHNT and CDR2 is FRNRAP.

Note on this clonotype: The junction departs from the called germline gene at one end, perhaps through a read error. The chain couples TRBV11-1 to TRBJ2-1; TRBD2 matches at 14 bases. CDR1 and CDR2 from the germline V gene are SGHAT and FQDESV (reference sequence). This CDR3 has 18 amino acids. The CDR3 DNA sequence: TGTGCCAGCAGCTTAGGGGGACTAGCGGGAGTTTCTTACTATGAGCAGCTCTTC. Its protein product is CASSLGGLAGVSYYEQLF.

This clonotype was counted ten times or more. The rearrangement links TRBV28 to TRBJ2-5; D is possibly TRBD1 (5 bases). The length of the CDR3 is 14 residues. Trimming removed 5 bases from V and 7 bases from J, with 17 bases in between. From germline, CDR1 is MDHEN and CDR2 SYDVKM. Written as DNA, the CDR3 is TGTGCCAGCAGTCTCCAGGGTTTAGTAGGGACCCAGTACTTC. Translating gives CASSLQGLVGTQYF.